The rows below give T cell receptor beta chains drawn from one sample of a study of blood T cell repertoires in COVID-19. Sequencing used immunoSEQ multiplex PCR; TCRdb keeps in-frame clones, though not all of them. Of tens of thousands of clones listed, 88% are singletons. The sample consisted of peripheral blood. These receptors all come from a human donor in a cohort sampled during active COVID-19. Each CDR3 is given with its conserved first and last residue. Each record gives: CDR3 DNA, CDR3 protein, clone size, J gene, D gene, V gene. The D gene is left open where the match is weak. Expanded clones get a size class; other rows say once, few or many, or leave the size out.

DNA: TGTGCTAGTGCCCTTAGCGGAGAACCAGGGGAGCAGTACTTC
CDR3: CASALSGEPGEQYF
size: .
J: TRBJ2-7
D: .
V: TRBV12-5

DNA: TGTGCCAGCAGCTTATTTGAGAGGTTCTCAGATGAAAAACTGTTTTTT
CDR3: CASSLFERFSDEKLFF
size: .
J: TRBJ1-4
D: .
V: TRBV11-2

DNA: TGTGCCAGCAGCGTGGGGAGCGGCTACACCTTC
CDR3: CASSVGSGYTF
size: .
J: TRBJ1-2
D: .
V: TRBV9

DNA: TGCAGCGTTGAAGAACGGGAGAACCAAGAGACCCAGTACTTC
CDR3: CSVEERENQETQYF
size: .
J: TRBJ2-5
D: .
V: TRBV29-1

DNA: TGTGCCAGTAGTATATTTACAGGAGAACCCTACGAGCAGTACTTC
CDR3: CASSIFTGEPYEQYF
size: .
J: TRBJ2-7
D: .
V: TRBV19

DNA: TGTGCCTGGAATGGAGACGGCTCGGAAGAGACCCAGTACTTC
CDR3: CAWNGDGSEETQYF
size: .
J: TRBJ2-5
D: .
V: TRBV30

DNA: TGCGCCAGCAGCCCCACAGGGGCCTCCCGTACGCAGTATTTT
CDR3: CASSPTGASRTQYF
size: .
J: TRBJ2-3
D: TRBD1
V: TRBV5-1

DNA: TGTGCCAGCAGCACCACTAGTATCCATGAGCAGTTCTTC
CDR3: CASSTTSIHEQFF
size: few
J: TRBJ2-1
D: .
V: TRBV7-9

DNA: TGTGCCAGCAGCATCGACCGGAGCTCCTACAATGAGCAGTTCTTC
CDR3: CASSIDRSSYNEQFF
size: once
J: TRBJ2-1
D: .
V: TRBV11-1

DNA: TGTGCCAGCAGTTTCAGTCTTACGAAGCAGTACTTC
CDR3: CASSFSLTKQYF
size: .
J: TRBJ2-7
D: .
V: TRBV12-3/TRBV12-4

DNA: TGTGCCAGCAGCTTAAGCGGACAGGGACTAGATACGCAGTATTTT
CDR3: CASSLSGQGLDTQYF
size: .
J: TRBJ2-3
D: TRBD1
V: TRBV7-3

DNA: TGTGCCAGCAGTTTTGACGGGATACAGCCCCAGCATTTT
CDR3: CASSFDGIQPQHF
size: .
J: TRBJ1-5
D: .
V: TRBV12-3/TRBV12-4

DNA: TGCAGCGGGGGGACTTCTATCGAGCAGTACTTC
CDR3: CSGGTSIEQYF
size: .
J: TRBJ2-7
D: .
V: TRBV29-1

DNA: TGTGCCAGCAGCTCCGACAGAAGCCCCGACGAGCAGTACTTC
CDR3: CASSSDRSPDEQYF
size: once
J: TRBJ2-7
D: .
V: TRBV5-4

DNA: TGTGCCAGCAGTGCGGGGCGGGAGGTCAGAGATACGCAGTATTTT
CDR3: CASSAGREVRDTQYF
size: .
J: TRBJ2-3
D: TRBD2
V: TRBV2

DNA: TGCAGTGCTAGTTCGGGGGTTGCCCGGGGTGGCTACACCTTC
CDR3: CSASSGVARGGYTF
size: .
J: TRBJ1-2
D: .
V: TRBV20-1

DNA: TGTGCCAGCAGCCAAGATAGTTCAAACCTCCACTTT
CDR3: CASSQDSSNLHF
size: .
J: TRBJ1-6
D: .
V: TRBV4-2

DNA: TGCGCCAGCAGCTTGCTGCCAGGGGACAATGAGCAGTTCTTC
CDR3: CASSLLPGDNEQFF
size: .
J: TRBJ2-1
D: .
V: TRBV5-1

DNA: TGTGCCAGCAGTTACTCTGGAGGGACCTCCTACGAGCAGTACTTC
CDR3: CASSYSGGTSYEQYF
size: .
J: TRBJ2-7
D: .
V: TRBV6-5

DNA: TGTGCCAGCAGTTCGACAGGGAGCAATCAGCCCCAGCATTTT
CDR3: CASSSTGSNQPQHF
size: .
J: TRBJ1-5
D: TRBD1
V: TRBV7-9

DNA: TGTGCCAGCAGTTACGACGGGGATCGCTCACCCCTCCACTTT
CDR3: CASSYDGDRSPLHF
size: few
J: TRBJ1-6
D: .
V: TRBV6-5

DNA: TGTGCCAGCAGCGACGCACCCGGGACAGGGGACACCGGGGAGCTGTTTTTT
CDR3: CASSDAPGTGDTGELFF
size: .
J: TRBJ2-2
D: TRBD1
V: TRBV9

DNA: TGCGCCAGCAGCTTCGGGGGGACAGGAGAGACCCAGTACTTC
CDR3: CASSFGGTGETQYF
size: .
J: TRBJ2-5
D: .
V: TRBV5-1

DNA: TGCAGTGCTAGTTACAGGGATTTCAATCAGCCCCAGCATTTT
CDR3: CSASYRDFNQPQHF
size: .
J: TRBJ1-5
D: .
V: TRBV20-1

DNA: TGTGCCAGCAGCCCCCAAAGACTAGGGATTGAGCAGTTCTTC
CDR3: CASSPQRLGIEQFF
size: .
J: TRBJ2-1
D: .
V: TRBV3-1/TRBV3-2

DNA: TGTGCCACCAGTGAGGGGGGTGCCAAAAACATTCAGTACTTC
CDR3: CATSEGGAKNIQYF
size: .
J: TRBJ2-4
D: .
V: TRBV24-1

DNA: TGTGCCAGTAGACAGGGGGAGGGTGAAGCTTTCTTT
CDR3: CASRQGEGEAFF
size: .
J: TRBJ1-1
D: TRBD1
V: TRBV6-5

DNA: TGTGCCAGCAGTTCCCCCGCGGAACGAAGCACAGATACGCAGTATTTT
CDR3: CASSSPAERSTDTQYF
size: .
J: TRBJ2-3
D: .
V: TRBV6-6

DNA: TGTGCCATTAAATCCGGACAGGGGGAGCGTCAGCCCCAGCATTTT
CDR3: CAIKSGQGERQPQHF
size: .
J: TRBJ1-5
D: TRBD1
V: TRBV28

DNA: TGTGCCAGCAGTTTCCCGCAGACTAGCGGGGACACAGATACGCAGTATTTT
CDR3: CASSFPQTSGDTDTQYF
size: .
J: TRBJ2-3
D: TRBD2
V: TRBV6-2/TRBV6-3

DNA: TGTGCCAGCAGTGAAGCCTGGGCTAAGACTAACTATGGCTACACCTTC
CDR3: CASSEAWAKTNYGYTF
size: .
J: TRBJ1-2
D: .
V: TRBV6-1

DNA: TGTGCCAGCAGCTCATCCCTATGGTACGAGCAGTACTTC
CDR3: CASSSSLWYEQYF
size: .
J: TRBJ2-7
D: .
V: TRBV3-1/TRBV3-2

DNA: TGCGCCAGCAGTGGGGGACTAGAGGGCGAGCAGTACTTC
CDR3: CASSGGLEGEQYF
size: .
J: TRBJ2-7
D: TRBD2
V: TRBV10-1

DNA: TGTGCCAGCTCACCCTCTAGGGAGCGAGAGACCCAGTACTTC
CDR3: CASSPSRERETQYF
size: .
J: TRBJ2-5
D: .
V: TRBV18

DNA: TGTGCCACCAGTGATTTTAGGGGGACTAGCGGGGGAAACACAGATACGCAGTATTTT
CDR3: CATSDFRGTSGGNTDTQYF
size: few
J: TRBJ2-3
D: TRBD2
V: TRBV24-1

DNA: TGTGCCAGCAGTTACTCGCTCGGGAATGAAAAACTGTTTTTT
CDR3: CASSYSLGNEKLFF
size: .
J: TRBJ1-4
D: .
V: TRBV6-2/TRBV6-3

DNA: TGTGCCAGTCGCGCACGGGGGGCGGCAGAAGCTTTCTTT
CDR3: CASRARGAAEAFF
size: .
J: TRBJ1-1
D: .
V: TRBV19

DNA: TGTGCCAGTAGTATAATCGCTCAGACACAAAACATTCAGTACTTC
CDR3: CASSIIAQTQNIQYF
size: .
J: TRBJ2-4
D: .
V: TRBV19

DNA: TGTGCCAGCAGCTTATATTGGCGGGGCAGACCGGAGGACACTGAAGCTTTCTTT
CDR3: CASSLYWRGRPEDTEAFF
size: .
J: TRBJ1-1
D: .
V: TRBV5-6

DNA: TGTGCCAGCAGTTGGGGCAGGCGGTATTATCAGCCCCAGCATTTT
CDR3: CASSWGRRYYQPQHF
size: few
J: TRBJ1-5
D: .
V: TRBV28

DNA: TGTGCCAGCAGTGAGCACAGGGAGCAAGGCTACACCTTC
CDR3: CASSEHREQGYTF
size: few
J: TRBJ1-2
D: .
V: TRBV2

DNA: TGTGCCAGCAGTTCCCACGGGGCAGGGGGAAAGAACACTGAAGCTTTCTTT
CDR3: CASSSHGAGGKNTEAFF
size: .
J: TRBJ1-1
D: TRBD1
V: TRBV27

DNA: TGTGCCAGCAGTGCCCCGGGACACTATAATTCACCCCTCCACTTT
CDR3: CASSAPGHYNSPLHF
size: medium-sized
J: TRBJ1-6
D: .
V: TRBV28

DNA: TGTGCCAGCAGCTTGCGGACTAGCGGGAGAGGAGAGACCCAGTACTTC
CDR3: CASSLRTSGRGETQYF
size: .
J: TRBJ2-5
D: TRBD2
V: TRBV5-4